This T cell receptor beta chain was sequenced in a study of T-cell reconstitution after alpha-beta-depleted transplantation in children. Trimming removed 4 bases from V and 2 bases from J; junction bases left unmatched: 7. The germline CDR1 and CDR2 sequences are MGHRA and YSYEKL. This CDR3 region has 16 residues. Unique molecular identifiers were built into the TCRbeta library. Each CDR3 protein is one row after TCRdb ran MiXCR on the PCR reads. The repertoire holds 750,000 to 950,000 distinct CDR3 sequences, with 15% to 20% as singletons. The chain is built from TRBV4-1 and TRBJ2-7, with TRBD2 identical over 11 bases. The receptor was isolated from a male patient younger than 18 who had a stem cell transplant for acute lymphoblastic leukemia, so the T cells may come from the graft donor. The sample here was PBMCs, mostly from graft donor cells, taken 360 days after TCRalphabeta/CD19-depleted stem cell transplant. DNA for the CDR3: TGCGCCAGCAGCCCAAGCCCGGGACTAGCGGCCTACGAGCAGTACTTC. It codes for CASSPSPGLAAYEQYF.